Shown below are 10 T cell receptor beta chains from a single sample sequenced in a study of blood T cell repertoires in COVID-19. Clones were read by immunoSEQ multiplex PCR, and TCRdb kept only the in-frame ones, dropping some. The data hold 250,000 to 350,000 clones, with 90% observed a single time. The sequenced sample consisted of PBMCs or T cells enriched from blood (not recorded which). These receptors were obtained from a young woman with acute COVID-19.

This clone was counted a single time. The V gene is TRBV6-5, the J gene TRBJ1-2, with 8 positions matching TRBD1. After removal of 5 bases from V and 5 bases from J, the junction contained 7 bases not matched to a gene. This CDR3 contains 14 residues. Germline V gene sequence: CDR1 MNHEY, CDR2 SVGAGI. The CDR3 DNA is TGTGCCAGCAGTCCGGACAGGGCCGGATATGGCTACACCTTC. It encodes CASSPDRAGYGYTF.

V usage is TRBV7-9 and J usage is TRBJ1-2; D is perhaps TRBD1 (6 bases). Germline CDR1 reads SEHNR; CDR2 reads FQNEAQ (reference sequence). The CDR3 loop spans 11 amino acids. Deletions cut 11 bases from V and 10 bases from J, with 17 bases between. The CDR3 loop is CASEGQNLYTF. The DNA of the CDR3 is TGTGCCTCGGAAGGACAGAACCTCTACACCTTC.

The chain recombines TRBV23-1 with TRBJ2-6; the D gene is possibly TRBD2 (5 bases). TRBV23-1 is labeled an ORF, and its function is uncertain. V lost 6 bases to trimming and J lost 0 bases, with 18 bases between them. This CDR3 region has 18 residues. The CDR3 nucleotides are TGCGCCAGCAGCCAAGGTTTAGGGAGTTCCTCTGGGGCCAACGTCCTGACTTTC. This sequence encodes CASSQGLGSSSGANVLTF.

This rearrangement joins TRBV12-3 or TRBV12-4 to TRBJ2-7; tentative D call: TRBD2 (6 bases). This CDR3 is built from 13 residues. Between the trimmed V and J ends, which lost 5 bases and 9 bases, there was a span of 17 bases. The CDR3 region is CASSGPEGWGQYF. In nucleotides, the CDR3 is TGTGCCAGCAGTGGTCCGGAGGGCTGGGGGCAGTACTTC.

This chain links TRBV5-1 with TRBJ2-1; D possibly corresponds to TRBD2 (5 bases). V shed 4 bases and J shed 7 bases, with 12 bases lying between them. The CDR3 is 13 amino acids. Germline V gene sequence: CDR1 SGHRS, CDR2 YFSETQ. In nucleotides, the CDR3 is TGCGCCAGCAGCCTGACTACCTCTAATGAGCAGTTCTTC. Translating it yields CASSLTTSNEQFF.

The rearrangement links TRBV5-1 to TRBJ1-2, with D tentatively TRBD1 (5 bases). The CDR3 is 15 amino acids. Germline V lookup: CDR1 SGHRS, CDR2 YFSETQ. V shed 0 bases and J shed 3 bases, with 12 bases lying between them. The CDR3 here is CASSLGAGGYYGYTF. The CDR3 DNA sequence: TGCGCCAGCAGCTTGGGTGCCGGGGGTTACTATGGCTACACCTTC.

V and J are TRBV28 and TRBJ2-2; D is unresolved. This CDR3 spans 15 amino acids. Per the germline V gene, CDR1 is MDHEN and CDR2 is SYDVKM. Trimming removed 2 bases from V and 2 bases from J, with 9 bases in between. CDR3 region: CASSLQVYNTGELFF. The CDR3 region has the DNA TGTGCCAGCAGTTTACAGGTCTATAACACCGGGGAGCTGTTTTTT. Looking up the rest from reference TRBV28 and TRBJ2-2 gives the full variable domain: DVKVTQSSRYLVKRTGEKVFLECVQDMDHENMFWYRQDPGLGLRLIYFSYDVKMKEKGDIPEGYSVSREKKERFSLILESASTNQTSMYLCASSLQVYNTGELFFGEGSRLTVL.

The V gene is TRBV27, the J gene TRBJ2-7; a possible D gene is TRBD2 (6 bases). Deletions cut 5 bases from V and 2 bases from J, with 25 bases between. Germline CDR1 MNHEY, CDR2 SMNVEV (reference sequence). The CDR3 contains 18 residues. CDR3 sequence: CASSPTVSGGGVPYEQYF. In DNA form, the CDR3 reads TGTGCCAGCAGTCCCACCGTATCGGGCGGAGGGGTTCCCTACGAGCAGTACTTC.

The chain joins TRBV4-2 to TRBJ2-2; D is uncertain. This CDR3 comprises 15 residues. Germline values: CDR1 LGHNA, CDR2 YNFKEQ. Trimming shortened V by 5 bases and J by 1 base, and 11 bases separated the two germline ends. CDR3 nucleotides: TGTGCCAGCAGCGGTCGGCTAGAGAACACCGGGGAGCTGTTTTTT. This translates into CASSGRLENTGELFF.

In the case of this clone: Other DNA sequences of this sample code for an identical CDR3. The chain uses TRBV11-2 and TRBJ2-7; the D is unclear. Trimming cost V 1 base and J 3 bases, with 7 bases left between them. Per germline, CDR1 SGHAT and CDR2 FQNNGV. CDR3 size: 13 residues. The CDR3 spells CASSLGQNYEQYF. The CDR3 DNA follows: TGTGCCAGCAGCTTAGGCCAGAACTACGAGCAGTACTTC. The whole variable domain, remainder taken from reference TRBV11-2 and TRBJ2-7, is EAGVAQSPRYKIIEKRQSVAFWCNPISGHATLYWYQQILGQGPKLLIQFQNNGVVDDSQLPKDRFSAERLKGVDSTLKIQPAKLEDSAVYLCASSLGQNYEQYFGPGTRLTVT.